This entry is about one TCR beta chain. The sample belongs to a study of blood T cell repertoires in COVID-19. Across the whole study: Sites in the United States, Italy and Spain provided acute and convalescent COVID-19 samples. Sources were T cells, B-cell-depleted T cells, or PBMCs; the material itself was cDNA or gDNA.

Per the study methods: Reference gene primer amplification yielded estimated nucleated cell counts. Clones were sequenced by immunoSEQ multiplex PCR, and TCRdb holds only the in-frame ones, with some missing. From that table come the V and J calls and clone size; the DNA was used to work out D and trimming. The sample includes over 50,000 clones, 84% of them seen just once. The CDR3 extends over 13 amino acids. The V end lost 10 bases, the J end lost 4 bases, and 13 bases lay between the germline ends. Germline V CDR1 and CDR2: LNHDA, SQIVND (reference sequence). The rearrangement links TRBV19 to TRBJ1-4; maybe TRBD1 (6 bases). This sequence was found in a man aged 50 to 59 with acute or convalescent COVID-19. The sample comprised peripheral blood. The CDR3 reads CATTEQGNEKLFF. The CDR3 coding sequence is TGTGCCACCACTGAACAGGGTAATGAAAAACTGTTTTTT.